This T cell receptor beta chain originates from a study of regulatory T cells in long-lasting Graves disease. On the study more broadly: Persistent Graves' disease meant over 5 years of antithyroid drugs with positive TSH receptor antibodies. Study-level findings and limits: Persistent patients shared thousands of public clonotypes among themselves. Newly diagnosed patients shared fewer, at about 890.

In this sample, this clonotype turned up many times. Its antigen is still unknown. CDR1 and CDR2 from the germline V gene are MNHNS and SASEGT. The CDR3 spans 16 residues. Trimming cost V 5 bases and J 3 bases; bases outside gene matches: 10. With iRepertoire HTBI primers and Arm-PCR of CDR3 regions, TCR beta libraries were built. TCRdb called the multiplex PCR reads again in MiXCR, with one record for every CDR3 protein. The sample has 310,000 or so distinct CDR3 sequences, approximately 20% seen once; the top ten hold about 61%. Sample time point: persistent/refractory GD, antithyroid drugs over 5 years with positive TRAb. PBMC-extracted RNA yielded the TCR library. Doctors identified Graves' disease using the American Thyroid Association guidelines. Patients were from an endocrinology department in Xi'an, China.

This clonotype was obtained from a female donor with Graves disease. This chain uses TRBV6-1 with TRBJ1-2, with TRBD1 identical over 9 bases. The source material was peripheral blood mononuclear cells (PBMCs), sampled when the disease was refractory, from a patient treated with antithyroid drugs. The CDR3 loop is CASSQRGQGDYYGYTF. The DNA for the CDR3 is TGTGCCAGCAGTCAAAGGGGACAGGGCGACTACTATGGCTACACCTTC.